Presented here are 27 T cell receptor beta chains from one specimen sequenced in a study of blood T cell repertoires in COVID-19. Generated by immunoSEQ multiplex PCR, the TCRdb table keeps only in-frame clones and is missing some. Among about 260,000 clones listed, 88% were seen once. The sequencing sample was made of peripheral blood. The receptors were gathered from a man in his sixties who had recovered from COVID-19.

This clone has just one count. The CDR3 is CASSFSGTGAEQYF. The CDR3 region has the DNA TGTGCCAGCTCATTTTCCGGGACAGGGGCCGAGCAGTACTTC. The V gene is TRBV18, the J gene TRBJ2-7; 10 nucleotides match TRBD1. This CDR3 is 14 amino acids long. The V segment lost 5 bases and the J segment 6 bases; nucleotides outside the gene matches: 7. CDR1 is KGHSH and CDR2 is LQKENI in the germline V gene.

DNA of the CDR3: TGCGCCAGCAGTGGGACAGGGAGATCCTACAATGAGCAGTTCTTC. This sequence encodes CASSGTGRSYNEQFF. The chain combines TRBV10-2 with TRBJ2-1; 8 nucleotides match TRBD1. The CDR3 loop spans 15 amino acids. With 4 bases clipped from V and 1 base from J, the junction kept 3 bases outside the gene matches. Germline V gives CDR1 WSHSY, CDR2 SAAADI.

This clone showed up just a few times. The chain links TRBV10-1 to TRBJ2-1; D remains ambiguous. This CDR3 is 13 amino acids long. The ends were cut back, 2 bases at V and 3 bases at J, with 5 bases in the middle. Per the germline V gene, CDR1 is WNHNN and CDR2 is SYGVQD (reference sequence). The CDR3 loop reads CASSERLYNEQFF. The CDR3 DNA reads TGCGCCAGCAGTGAGAGACTCTACAATGAGCAGTTCTTC.

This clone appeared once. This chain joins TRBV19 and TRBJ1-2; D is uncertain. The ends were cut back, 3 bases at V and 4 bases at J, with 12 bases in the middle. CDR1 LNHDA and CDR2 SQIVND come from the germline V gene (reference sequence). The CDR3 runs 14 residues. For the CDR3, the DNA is TGTGCCAGTAGTATGATGCCAGGAAGCTATGGCTACACCTTC. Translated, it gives CASSMMPGSYGYTF.

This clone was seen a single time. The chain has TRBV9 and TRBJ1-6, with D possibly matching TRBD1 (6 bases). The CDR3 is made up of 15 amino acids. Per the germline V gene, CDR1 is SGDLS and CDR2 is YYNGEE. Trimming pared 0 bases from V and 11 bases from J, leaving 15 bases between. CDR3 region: CASSVGITGLTPLHF. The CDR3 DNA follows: TGTGCCAGCAGCGTAGGTATAACAGGGTTGACACCCCTCCACTTT.

CDR3 bases: TGTGCCAGTAGTCGCGGGGACCCCGGCGGTTCACCCCTCCACTTT. Encoded protein: CASSRGDPGGSPLHF. The chain couples TRBV19 to TRBJ1-6; the D gene is possibly TRBD1 (5 bases). This CDR3 has 15 residues. Between the trimmed V and J ends, which lost 5 bases and 9 bases, there was a span of 17 bases. Germline V gene sequence: CDR1 LNHDA, CDR2 SQIVND (reference sequence).

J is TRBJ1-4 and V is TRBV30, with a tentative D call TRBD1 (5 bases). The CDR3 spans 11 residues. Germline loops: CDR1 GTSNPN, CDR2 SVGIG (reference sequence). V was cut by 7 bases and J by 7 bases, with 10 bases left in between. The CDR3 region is CAYTGGEKLFF. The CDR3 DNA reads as TGTGCCTATACCGGGGGTGAAAAACTGTTTTTT. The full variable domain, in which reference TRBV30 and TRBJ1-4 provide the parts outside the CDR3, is SQTIHQWPATLVQPVGSPLSLECTVEGTSNPNLYWYRQAAGRGLQLLFYSVGIGQISSEVPQNLSASRPQDRQFILSSKKLLLSDSGFYLCAYTGGEKLFFGSGTQLSVL.

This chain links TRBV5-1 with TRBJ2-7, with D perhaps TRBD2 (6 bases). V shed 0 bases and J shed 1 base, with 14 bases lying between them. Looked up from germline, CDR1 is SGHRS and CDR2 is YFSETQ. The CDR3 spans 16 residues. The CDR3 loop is CASSLEAAGRSYEQYF. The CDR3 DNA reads TGCGCCAGCAGCTTGGAAGCGGCGGGGAGATCCTACGAGCAGTACTTC.

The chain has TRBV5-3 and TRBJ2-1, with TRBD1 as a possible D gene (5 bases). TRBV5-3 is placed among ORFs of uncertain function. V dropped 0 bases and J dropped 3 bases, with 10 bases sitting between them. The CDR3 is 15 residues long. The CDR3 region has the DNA TGTGCCAGAAGCTTGGGTAGGGGAAGCTACAATGAGCAGTTCTTC. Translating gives CARSLGRGSYNEQFF.

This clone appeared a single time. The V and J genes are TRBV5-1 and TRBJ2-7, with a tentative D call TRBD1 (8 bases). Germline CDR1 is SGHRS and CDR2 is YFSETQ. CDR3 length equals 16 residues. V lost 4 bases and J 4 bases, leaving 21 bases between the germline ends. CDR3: CASSPGGQGAGYEQYF. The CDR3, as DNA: TGCGCCAGCAGCCCCGGGGGGCAGGGGGCAGGGTACGAGCAGTACTTC.

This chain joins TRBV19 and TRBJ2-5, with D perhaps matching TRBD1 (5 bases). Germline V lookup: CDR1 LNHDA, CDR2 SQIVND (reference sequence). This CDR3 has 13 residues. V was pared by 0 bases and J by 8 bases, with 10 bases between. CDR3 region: CASSIEGAATQYF. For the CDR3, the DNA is TGTGCCAGTAGTATAGAAGGGGCCGCCACCCAGTACTTC.

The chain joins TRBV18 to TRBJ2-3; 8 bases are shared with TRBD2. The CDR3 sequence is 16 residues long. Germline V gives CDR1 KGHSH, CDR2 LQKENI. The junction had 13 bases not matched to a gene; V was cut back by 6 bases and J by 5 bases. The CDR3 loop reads CASSRNRGGGGDTQYF. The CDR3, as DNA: TGTGCCAGCTCGCGGAACCGGGGGGGCGGCGGAGATACGCAGTATTTT.

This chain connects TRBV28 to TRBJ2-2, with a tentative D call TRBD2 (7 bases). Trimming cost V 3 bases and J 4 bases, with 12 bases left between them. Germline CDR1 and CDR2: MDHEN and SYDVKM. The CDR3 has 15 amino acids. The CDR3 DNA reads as TGTGCCAGCAGTTTTGTGGGGGGGCGCACCGGGGAGCTGTTTTTT. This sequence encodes CASSFVGGRTGELFF. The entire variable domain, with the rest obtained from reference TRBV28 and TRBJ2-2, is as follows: DVKVTQSSRYLVKRTGEKVFLECVQDMDHENMFWYRQDPGLGLRLIYFSYDVKMKEKGDIPEGYSVSREKKERFSLILESASTNQTSMYLCASSFVGGRTGELFFGEGSRLTVL.

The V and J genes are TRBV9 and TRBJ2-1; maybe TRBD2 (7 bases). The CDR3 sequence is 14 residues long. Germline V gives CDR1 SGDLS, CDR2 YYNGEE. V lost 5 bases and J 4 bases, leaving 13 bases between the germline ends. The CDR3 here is CASSGRGAYNEQFF. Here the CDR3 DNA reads TGTGCCAGCAGTGGCCGGGGGGCGTACAATGAGCAGTTCTTC. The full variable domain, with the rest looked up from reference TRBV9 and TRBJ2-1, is DSGVTQTPKHLITATGQRVTLRCSPRSGDLSVYWYQQSLDQGLQFLIQYYNGEERAKGNILERFSAQQFPDLHSELNLSSLELGDSALYFCASSGRGAYNEQFFGPGTRLTVL.

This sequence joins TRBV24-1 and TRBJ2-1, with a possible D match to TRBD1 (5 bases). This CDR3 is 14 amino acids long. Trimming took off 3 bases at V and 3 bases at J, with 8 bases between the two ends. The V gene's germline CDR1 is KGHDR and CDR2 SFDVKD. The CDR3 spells CATSDTRDYNEQFF. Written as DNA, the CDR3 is TGTGCCACCAGTGATACCAGGGACTACAATGAGCAGTTCTTC.

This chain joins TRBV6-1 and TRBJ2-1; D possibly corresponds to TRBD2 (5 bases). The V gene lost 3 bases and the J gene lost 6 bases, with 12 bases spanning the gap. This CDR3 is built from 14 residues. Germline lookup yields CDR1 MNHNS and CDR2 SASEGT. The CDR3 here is CASSEREGVNEQFF. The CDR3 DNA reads TGTGCCAGCAGTGAGAGAGAGGGAGTCAATGAGCAGTTCTTC.

CDR3 in DNA: TGTGCCAGCAGCTTAATTCCCGGGGTCGCGGGGAATGAGCAGTTCTTC. As protein: CASSLIPGVAGNEQFF. The rearrangement links TRBV7-6 to TRBJ2-1; TRBD2 might be the D (6 bases). V lost 2 bases and J 7 bases, leaving 18 bases between the germline ends. The germline V gene encodes CDR1 SGHVS and CDR2 FNYEAQ. The CDR3 extends over 16 amino acids.

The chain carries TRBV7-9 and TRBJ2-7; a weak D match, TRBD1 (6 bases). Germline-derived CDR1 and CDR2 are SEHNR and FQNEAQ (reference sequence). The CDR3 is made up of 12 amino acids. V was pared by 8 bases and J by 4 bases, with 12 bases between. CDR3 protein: CASGQGIYEQYF. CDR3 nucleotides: TGTGCCAGCGGCCAGGGGATTTACGAGCAGTACTTC. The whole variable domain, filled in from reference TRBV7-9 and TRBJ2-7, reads DTGVSQNPRHKITKRGQNVTFRCDPISEHNRLYWYRQTLGQGPEFLTYFQNEAQLEKSRLLSDRFSAERPKGSFSTLEIQRTEQGDSAMYLCASGQGIYEQYFGPGTRLTVT.

CDR3 region: CASSQPGQGYGYTF. The CDR3 coding sequence is TGCGCCAGCAGCCAGCCCGGACAGGGGTATGGCTACACCTTC. The chain employs TRBV4-1 and TRBJ1-2; 9 bases agree with TRBD1. Germline V gene data show CDR1 as MGHRA and CDR2 as YSYEKL. Losses at the gene ends were 3 bases for V and 5 bases for J; bases not matched to a gene: 4. The CDR3 length is 14 residues.

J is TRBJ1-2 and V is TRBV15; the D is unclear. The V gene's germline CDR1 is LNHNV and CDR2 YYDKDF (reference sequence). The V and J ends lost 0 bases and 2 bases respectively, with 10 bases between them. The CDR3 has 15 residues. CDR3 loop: CATSRDEEANYGYTF. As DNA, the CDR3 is TGTGCCACCAGCAGAGATGAGGAAGCCAACTATGGCTACACCTTC. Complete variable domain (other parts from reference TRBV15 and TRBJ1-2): DAMVIQNPRYQVTQFGKPVTLSCSQTLNHNVMYWYQQKSSQAPKLLFHYYDKDFNNEADTPDNFQSRRPNTSFCFLDIRSPGLGDTAMYLCATSRDEEANYGYTFGSGTRLTVV.

CDR3 protein: CASSQASGQRGETQYF. In DNA, the CDR3 is TGTGCCAGCAGCCAAGCCTCCGGACAACGCGGAGAGACCCAGTACTTC. V usage is TRBV4-2 and J usage is TRBJ2-5, with TRBD1 as a possible D gene (5 bases). Germline V CDR1 and CDR2: LGHNA, YNFKEQ. The length of the CDR3 is 16 residues. Trimming removed 1 base from V and 4 bases from J, with 16 bases in between.

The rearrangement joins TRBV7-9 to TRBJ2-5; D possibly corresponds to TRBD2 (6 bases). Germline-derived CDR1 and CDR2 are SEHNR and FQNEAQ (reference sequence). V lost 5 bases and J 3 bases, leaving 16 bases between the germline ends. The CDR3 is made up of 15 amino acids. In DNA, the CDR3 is TGTGCCAGCAGCCTCCGGGACTTACTCAAAGAGACCCAGTACTTC. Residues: CASSLRDLLKETQYF.

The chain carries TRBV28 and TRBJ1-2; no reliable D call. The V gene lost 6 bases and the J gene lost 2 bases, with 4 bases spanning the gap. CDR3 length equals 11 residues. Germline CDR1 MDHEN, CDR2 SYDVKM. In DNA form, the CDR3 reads TGTGCCAGCAGGCAGAACTATGGCTACACCTTC. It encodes CASRQNYGYTF.

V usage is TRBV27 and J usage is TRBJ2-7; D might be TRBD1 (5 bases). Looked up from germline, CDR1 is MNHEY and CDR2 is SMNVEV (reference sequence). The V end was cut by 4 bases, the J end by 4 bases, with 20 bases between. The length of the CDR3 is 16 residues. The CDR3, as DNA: TGTGCCAGCAGTTCTCCCCCATACAGGAAGGGGTACGAGCAGTACTTC. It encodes CASSSPPYRKGYEQYF.

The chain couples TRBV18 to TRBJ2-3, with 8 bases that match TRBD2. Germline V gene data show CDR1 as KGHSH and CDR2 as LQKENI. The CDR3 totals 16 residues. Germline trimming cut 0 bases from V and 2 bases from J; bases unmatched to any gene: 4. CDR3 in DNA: TGTGCCAGCTCACCACCGGGACTAGGATTCACAGATACGCAGTATTTT. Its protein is CASSPPGLGFTDTQYF.

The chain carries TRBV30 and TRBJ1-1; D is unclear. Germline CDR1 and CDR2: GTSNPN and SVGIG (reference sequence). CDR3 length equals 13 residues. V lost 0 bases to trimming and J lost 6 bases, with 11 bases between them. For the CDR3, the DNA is TGTGCCTGGAGTGTACCTTCCGGGGCTGAAGCTTTCTTT. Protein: CAWSVPSGAEAFF.

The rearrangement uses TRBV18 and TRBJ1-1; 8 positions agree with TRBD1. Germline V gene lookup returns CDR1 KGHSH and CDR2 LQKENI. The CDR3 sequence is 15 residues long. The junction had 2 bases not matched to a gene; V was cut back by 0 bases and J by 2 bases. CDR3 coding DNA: TGTGCCAGCTCACCACCCAGGGGGCCAAACACTGAAGCTTTCTTT. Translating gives CASSPPRGPNTEAFF.